This T cell receptor (beta chain) comes out of a study of blood T cell repertoires in COVID-19. Using immunoSEQ multiplex PCR, the repertoire was profiled, and TCRdb retains in-frame clones only, with some absent. The data contain approximately 400,000 clones, about 91% of them singletons. What was sequenced was peripheral blood. This sequence originates from a woman between 45 and 60 years old with COVID-19, enrolled during active disease.

The CDR3: CASSEGTHSYNSPLHF. The CDR3, as DNA: TGTGCCAGCAGTGAGGGGACACACTCCTATAATTCACCCCTCCACTTT. The genes are TRBV6-1 and TRBJ1-6; maybe TRBD1 (6 bases). V gave up 3 bases and J gave up 0 bases, with 9 bases separating them. Germline CDR1 reads MNHNS; CDR2 reads SASEGT. This CDR3 is built from 16 residues.